Listed below are T cell receptor beta chains from one sample, sequenced in a study of blood T cells in healthy people across ages. TCRdb used MiXCR to reprocess the 5' RACE reads, holding one entry per CDR3 protein. The repertoire holds 650,000 to 1,000,000 distinct CDR3 sequences, with around 50% as singletons. The sequenced material came from blood. All receptors derive from an elderly man in good health. CDR3s leave out the opening cysteine and the closing phenylalanine or tryptophan.

>TRBJ1-1|TRBV29-1|10
SVRDGNEKAF
>TRBJ2-1|TRBV5-1|13
ASRRETGSVNEQF
>-|TRBV3-1|11
ASSLKGPGEQY
>TRBJ2-2|TRBV5-8|15
ASSSGTGLLNTGELF
>TRBJ2-1|TRBV7-3|13
ASSPTGDGYNEQF
>TRBJ2-4|TRBV4-2|16
ASSQQGTTLLAKNIQY
>-|TRBV6-4|12
ASSDSADYNEQY
>TRBJ2-7|TRBV7-9|12
VSSGAGAEYEQY
>TRBJ1-1|TRBV20-1|11
SAGAPLNTEAF
>TRBJ2-3|TRBV12-3/TRBV12-4|12
ASSPRVGADAQY
>TRBJ1-2|TRBV27|11
ASSLGSRGGYT
>TRBJ2-1|TRBV2|13
ASSERSGRNHEQF
>TRBJ2-3|TRBV7-2|13
ASSLQQRESDTQY
>TRBJ2-5|TRBV19|11
ASSIGEEATQY
>TRBJ2-1|TRBV10-3|13
AISESWRWDNEQF
>TRBJ2-1|TRBV5-1|15
ASNLTTSGSSNNEQF
>TRBJ1-2|TRBV20-1|9
SYWGSYGYT
>TRBJ2-7|TRBV5-1|12
ASSTGDLSYEQY
>TRBJ2-4|TRBV7-9|14
ASSLEGNLAKNIQY
>TRBJ2-7|TRBV7-2|15
ASSKNQLLAGPYEQY
>TRBJ2-7|TRBV4-3|13
ASSQESGDSYEQY
>TRBJ1-1|TRBV6-4|11
ASSLSSNTEAF
>TRBJ1-5|TRBV25-1|10
ASNRGNQPQH
>-|TRBV10-3|11
AIRETGGDEQY
>TRBJ2-1|TRBV5-1|12
ASSWEGGPSEQF
>TRBJ1-5|TRBV28|13
ASSLGFEGAQPQH
>-|TRBV7-9|14
ASSLGRGKIAYEQY
>TRBJ2-3|TRBV9|16
ASSARDRGSSYTDTQY
>TRBJ2-1|TRBV28|13
ASSALAGTHNEQF